This TCR beta chain emerged from a study of response to subunit inactivated influenza vaccine. From the RT-PCR reads, TCRdb called clonotypes with MiXCR, one entry per CDR3 protein. This table has 650,000 to 800,000 distinct CDR3 sequences, roughly 13% appearing once. The CDR3 has 15 residues. CDR1 is KGHDR and CDR2 is SFDVKD in the germline V gene. V was cut by 4 bases and J by 0 bases, with 10 bases left in between. The receptor was isolated from a man aged 45-65 years who received an inactivated influenza vaccine. The genes are TRBV24-1 and TRBJ2-3; TRBD2 is a possible D gene (6 bases). Sequencing used PBMCs from blood, obtained less than 15 days before vaccination. This CDR3 reads CATSDPRGSTDTQYF. In DNA form, the CDR3 reads TGTGCCACCAGTGACCCCCGGGGGAGCACAGATACGCAGTATTTT.